These T cell receptor beta chains were read from a single sample in a study of T cell repertoires in cytomegalovirus infection. These TCRs are of unknown antigen specificity. Each CDR3 protein is one row after TCRdb ran MiXCR on the reads. In the table there are 45,000 to 60,000 distinct CDR3 sequences, around a fifth of which are singletons. This material consisted of CD8+ T cells from cultured PBMCs, taken from culture after CMV antigen stimulation. Every receptor here comes from a human donor in good health (CMV status not recorded). Some clones in this sample may be carry-over from other donors' samples. Each CDR3 is given with its conserved first and last residue. Fields, in order: D gene, V gene, clone size, J gene, CDR3 protein, CDR3 DNA. A D gene is named only where the DNA matches it firmly. The size field is filled for only some rows; it gives once, few, many or a size class.

>-|TRBV11-1|-|TRBJ2-7
CASSLETPFSEQYF
TGTGCCAGCAGCTTAGAAACACCTTTTAGCGAGCAGTACTTC
>TRBD1|TRBV12-3/TRBV12-4|few|TRBJ2-5
CASSLIQGLQETQYF
TGTGCCAGCAGTCTGATACAGGGGCTCCAAGAGACCCAGTACTTC
>-|TRBV7-9|few|TRBJ1-2
CASSSLINYGYTF
TGTGCCAGCAGCTCCCTTATAAACTATGGCTACACCTTC
>-|TRBV7-8|-|TRBJ1-5
CASTSTAGEHQPQHF
TGTGCCAGCACCTCGACGGCAGGGGAGCATCAGCCCCAGCATTTT
>-|TRBV7-8|-|TRBJ1-2
CASSLVEDSAIYGYTF
TGTGCCAGCAGCTTAGTTGAAGACAGCGCGATATATGGCTACACCTTC
>-|TRBV7-8|few|TRBJ2-1
CASSLVVTHNEQFF
TGTGCCAGCAGCTTAGTAGTAACTCACAATGAGCAGTTCTTC
>-|TRBV9|-|TRBJ1-2
CASSVGPGDYGYTF
TGTGCCAGCAGCGTAGGGCCAGGGGACTATGGCTACACCTTC
>TRBD2|TRBV19|-|TRBJ2-1
CASKVSGPNEQFF
TGTGCCAGTAAGGTTAGCGGGCCCAATGAGCAGTTCTTC
>-|TRBV7-3|-|TRBJ2-3
CASSLKGRSYLKADTQYF
TGTGCCAGCAGCTTAAAAGGCAGGTCCTACCTGAAAGCAGATACGCAGTATTTT
>-|TRBV27|many|TRBJ2-7
CASSPSPSLAEQYF
TGTGCCAGCAGTCCCTCCCCCTCTCTCGCCGAGCAGTACTTC
>-|TRBV7-6|few|TRBJ1-5
CASSPLGGRGQPQHF
TGTGCCAGCAGCCCATTGGGGGGGCGTGGGCAGCCCCAGCATTTT
>-|TRBV12-3/TRBV12-4|few|TRBJ2-1
CASSLSLNEQFF
TGTGCCAGCAGTTTATCGTTGAATGAGCAGTTCTTC
>-|TRBV25-1|-|TRBJ2-5
CASSEGETQYF
TGTGCCAGCAGTGAGGGCGAGACCCAGTACTTC
>TRBD2|TRBV7-8|-|TRBJ2-1
CASSLAAGLAGAYEQFF
TGTGCCAGCAGCTTAGCGGCCGGACTAGCGGGAGCATATGAGCAGTTCTTC
>-|TRBV6-2/TRBV6-3|once|TRBJ1-5
CASSYLGFDQPQHF
TGTGCCAGCAGTTACCTAGGGTTCGATCAGCCCCAGCATTTT
>-|TRBV4-3|-|TRBJ1-1
CASSQAKDTEAFF
TGCGCCAGCAGCCAAGCTAAAGACACTGAAGCTTTCTTT
>TRBD1|TRBV11-2|-|TRBJ2-2
CASNLWDRVTGELFF
TGTGCCAGCAATCTATGGGACAGAGTAACCGGGGAGCTGTTTTTT
>TRBD2|TRBV11-2|many|TRBJ2-3
CASSFSPLSGPSADTGGDTQYF
TGTGCCAGCAGCTTTTCCCCGCTTTCAGGGCCTAGCGCCGACACGGGGGGAGATACGCAGTATTTT
>TRBD1|TRBV6-5|few|TRBJ1-1
CASSRQPTGVNTEAFF
TGTGCCAGCAGTCGCCAACCTACAGGGGTGAACACTGAAGCTTTCTTT
>-|TRBV29-1|-|TRBJ2-5
CSVEYTGIETQYF
TGCAGCGTTGAGTACACAGGAATAGAGACCCAGTACTTC
>-|TRBV4-1|few|TRBJ1-2
CASSQGPYGYTF
TGCGCCAGCAGCCAAGGCCCCTATGGCTACACCTTC
>TRBD2|TRBV6-2/TRBV6-3|few|TRBJ2-5
CASSYPLAGGQETQYF
TGTGCCAGCAGTTACCCACTAGCGGGGGGCCAAGAGACCCAGTACTTC
>-|TRBV6-2/TRBV6-3|-|TRBJ2-3
CASSYPPVGADTQYF
TGTGCCAGCAGTTACCCCCCGGTGGGGGCAGATACGCAGTATTTT
>TRBD2|TRBV15|few|TRBJ2-7
CATRSGAGGSYEQYF
TGTGCCACCAGGTCTGGGGCGGGAGGGTCCTACGAGCAGTACTTC
>TRBD2|TRBV7-2|-|TRBJ2-1
CASSHRGGSSYNEQFF
TGTGCCAGCAGCCACCGGGGGGGAAGCTCCTACAATGAGCAGTTCTTC
>-|TRBV7-3|-|TRBJ2-1
CASIPAGNEQFF
TGTGCCAGCATCCCCGCCGGCAATGAGCAGTTCTTC
>TRBD1|TRBV9|-|TRBJ2-1
CASSPRTGGGDEQFF
TGTGCCAGCAGCCCAAGGACAGGGGGCGGGGATGAGCAGTTCTTC
>-|TRBV18|-|TRBJ2-5
CASSPLETQYF
TGTGCCAGCTCACCACTCGAGACCCAGTACTTC
>-|TRBV7-6|-|TRBJ2-2
CASSERPNTGELFF
TGTGCCAGCAGCGAGCGGCCGAACACCGGGGAGCTGTTTTTT
>TRBD1|TRBV7-9|many|TRBJ1-1
CASSHGQGWMTEAFF
TGTGCCAGCAGTCACGGACAGGGATGGATGACTGAAGCTTTCTTT
>TRBD1|TRBV23-1|few|TRBJ2-7
CASSHSTGPDYEQYF
TGCGCCAGCAGTCATTCGACAGGGCCCGACTACGAGCAGTACTTC
>-|TRBV7-2|-|TRBJ2-7
CASSPKTGDLFPSSYEQYF
TGTGCCAGCAGCCCGAAGACAGGAGACCTTTTCCCGAGCTCCTACGAGCAGTACTTC
>-|TRBV11-2|-|TRBJ2-1
CASSQAYGAAKGNEQFF
TGTGCCAGCAGCCAGGCCTATGGAGCGGCAAAAGGGAATGAGCAGTTCTTC
>TRBD2|TRBV4-3|once|TRBJ2-7
CASSQDPSGKYEQYF
TGCGCCAGCAGCCAAGATCCTAGCGGGAAGTACGAGCAGTACTTC
>TRBD1|TRBV7-9|-|TRBJ2-3
CASSPGGRVPDTQYF
TGTGCCAGCAGCCCAGGGGGTCGGGTCCCAGATACGCAGTATTTT
>-|TRBV7-9|few|TRBJ1-6
CASSLEQENSPLHF
TGTGCCAGCAGCTTAGAACAGGAAAATTCACCCCTCCACTTT
>-|TRBV5-7|-|TRBJ1-2
CASSHTHPESLGVLNYGYTF
TGTGCCAGCAGCCATACACACCCGGAGAGTTTGGGGGTTCTAAACTATGGCTACACCTTC
>TRBD2|TRBV11-1|-|TRBJ2-1
CASSPGTSGAEYNEQFF
TGTGCCAGCAGCCCTGGGACTAGCGGGGCGGAGTACAATGAGCAGTTCTTC
>-|TRBV28|-|TRBJ2-5
CASSYLETQYF
TGTGCCAGCAGTTATTTAGAGACCCAGTACTTC
>-|TRBV12-3/TRBV12-4|once|TRBJ2-4
CASSTGRGKNSQYF
TGTGCCAGCAGTACAGGGAGAGGTAAAAACAGTCAGTACTTC
>-|TRBV10-3|-|TRBJ1-2
CAINTGSSGRWDYGYTF
TGTGCCATCAATACTGGTTCGTCTGGTAGATGGGACTATGGCTACACCTTC
>TRBD1|TRBV27|-|TRBJ2-7
CASSPGTGASYEQYF
TGTGCCAGCAGTCCAGGGACAGGAGCATCCTACGAGCAGTACTTC
>-|TRBV6-2/TRBV6-3|-|TRBJ1-5
CASSPGANQPQHF
TGTGCCAGCAGTCCCGGGGCTAATCAGCCCCAGCATTTT
>-|TRBV6-5|few|TRBJ2-1
CASSYSGRAVEQFF
TGTGCCAGCAGTTACTCTGGCAGGGCGGTTGAGCAGTTCTTC
>-|TRBV6-2/TRBV6-3|few|TRBJ2-1
CASSFIDVYNEQFF
TGTGCCAGCAGCTTTATCGATGTCTACAATGAGCAGTTCTTC
>-|TRBV6-5|few|TRBJ1-2
CASSYRGDEGYTF
TGTGCCAGCAGTTACAGGGGGGATGAGGGCTACACCTTC
>-|TRBV2|-|TRBJ1-3
CASKEGSWNTIYF
TGTGCCAGCAAGGAAGGATCCTGGAACACCATATATTTT
>TRBD1|TRBV7-9|-|TRBJ2-3
CASSSGGQGVTDTQYF
TGTGCCAGCAGCTCGGGGGGACAGGGAGTCACAGATACGCAGTATTTT
>TRBD2|TRBV7-8|few|TRBJ2-5
CASSLLGLAGEETQYF
TGTGCCAGCAGCCTCCTGGGACTAGCGGGAGAAGAGACCCAGTACTTC
>-|TRBV12-3/TRBV12-4|few|TRBJ2-1
CASSLLGEGQFF
TGTGCCAGCAGCCTACTGGGAGAAGGGCAGTTCTTC
>TRBD2|TRBV14|-|TRBJ2-1
CASSRQAGGSSSYNEQFF
TGTGCCAGCAGCCGTCAAGCGGGGGGCTCGAGCTCCTACAATGAGCAGTTCTTC
>TRBD1|TRBV7-2|many|TRBJ2-1
CASSEMPGQGVDEQFF
TGTGCCAGCAGCGAAATGCCGGGACAGGGGGTCGATGAGCAGTTCTTC
>-|TRBV28|few|TRBJ2-3
CASRGARRKPGTDTQYF
TGTGCCAGCAGGGGGGCCCGGAGAAAACCAGGCACAGATACGCAGTATTTT
>TRBD2|TRBV6-2/TRBV6-3|few|TRBJ2-5
CASSLGLAGGPRGTQYF
TGTGCCAGCAGTCTGGGACTAGCGGGAGGCCCCCGAGGGACCCAGTACTTC
>TRBD1|TRBV10-2|-|TRBJ1-1
CASSTGGYTEAFF
TGCGCCAGCAGTACAGGGGGGTACACTGAAGCTTTCTTT